This T cell receptor beta chain comes out of a study of immune evolution from preneoplasia to lung adenocarcinoma. The CDR3 has 14 amino acids. The germline CDR1 and CDR2 sequences are SGHDT and YYEEEE. Between the trimmed V and J ends, which lost 1 base and 3 bases, there was a span of 8 bases. Note on this clone: Its antigen is unknown.

Libraries were prepared by immunoSEQ multiplex PCR; TCRdb keeps only in-frame clonotypes and omits some of them. The table records several thousand clones, 82% of them present only once. Study-level points and caveats: Top clone frequencies peaked in normal lung, apparently declining through invasive adenocarcinoma.

The sequenced sample was FFPE minimally invasive lung adenocarcinoma tissue. The chain joins TRBV5-6 to TRBJ2-4; maybe TRBD2 (5 bases). This receptor was taken from a person aged 70 to 79 with lung adenocarcinoma. CDR3 residues: CASSLLGDKNIQYF. The CDR3 bases are TGTGCCAGCAGCTTGTTGGGAGACAAAAACATTCAGTACTTC.